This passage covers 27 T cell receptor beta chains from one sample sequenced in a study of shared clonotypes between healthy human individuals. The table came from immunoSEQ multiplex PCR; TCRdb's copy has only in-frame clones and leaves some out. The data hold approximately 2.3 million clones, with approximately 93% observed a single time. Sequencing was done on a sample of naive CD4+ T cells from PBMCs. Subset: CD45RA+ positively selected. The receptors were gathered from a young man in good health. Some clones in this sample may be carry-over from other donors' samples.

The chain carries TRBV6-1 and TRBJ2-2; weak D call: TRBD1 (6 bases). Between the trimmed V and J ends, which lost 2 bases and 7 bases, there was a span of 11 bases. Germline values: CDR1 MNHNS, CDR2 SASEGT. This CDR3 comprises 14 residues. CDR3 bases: TGTGCCAGCAGTGAATTTCCCAGGGGCGGGGAGCTGTTTTTT. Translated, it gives CASSEFPRGGELFF.

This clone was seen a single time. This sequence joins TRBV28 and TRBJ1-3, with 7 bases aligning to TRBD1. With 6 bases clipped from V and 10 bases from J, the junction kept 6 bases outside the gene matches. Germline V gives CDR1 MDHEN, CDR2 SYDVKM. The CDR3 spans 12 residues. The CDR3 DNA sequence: TGTGCCAGCAGACTTCAGGGGGGGACCATATATTTT. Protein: CASRLQGGTIYF.

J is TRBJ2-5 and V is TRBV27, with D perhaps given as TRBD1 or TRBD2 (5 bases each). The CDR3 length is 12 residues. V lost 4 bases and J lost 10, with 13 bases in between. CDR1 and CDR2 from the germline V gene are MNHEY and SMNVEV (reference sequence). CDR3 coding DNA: TGTGCCAGCAGTTCCCTGGGGACGATCCAGTACTTC. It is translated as CASSSLGTIQYF.

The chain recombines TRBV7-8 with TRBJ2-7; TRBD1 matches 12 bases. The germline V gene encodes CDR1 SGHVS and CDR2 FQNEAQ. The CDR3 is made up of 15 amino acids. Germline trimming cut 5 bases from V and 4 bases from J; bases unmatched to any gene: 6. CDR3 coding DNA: TGTGCCAGCAGCCCGGAGGGACAGGGGGCGTACGAGCAGTACTTC. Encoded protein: CASSPEGQGAYEQYF.

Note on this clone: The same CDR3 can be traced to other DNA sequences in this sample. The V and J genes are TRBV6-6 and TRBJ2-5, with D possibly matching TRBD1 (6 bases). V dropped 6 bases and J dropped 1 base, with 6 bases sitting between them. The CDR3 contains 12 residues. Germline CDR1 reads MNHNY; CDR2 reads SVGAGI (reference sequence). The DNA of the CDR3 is TGTGCCAGCAGCAGGGGCCAAGAGACCCAGTACTTC. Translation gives CASSRGQETQYF.

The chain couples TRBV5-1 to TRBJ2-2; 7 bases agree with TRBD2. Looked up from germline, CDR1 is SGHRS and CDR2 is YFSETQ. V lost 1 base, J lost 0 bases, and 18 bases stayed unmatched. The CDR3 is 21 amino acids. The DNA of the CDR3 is TGCGCCAGCAGCTTGTCCCCGAGACTAGCCCTGAGTTTCGCGAACACCGGGGAGCTGTTTTTT. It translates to CASSLSPRLALSFANTGELFF.

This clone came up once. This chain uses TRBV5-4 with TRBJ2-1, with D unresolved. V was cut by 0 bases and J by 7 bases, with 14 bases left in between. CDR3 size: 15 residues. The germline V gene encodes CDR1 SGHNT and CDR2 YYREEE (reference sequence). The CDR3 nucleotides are TGTGCCAGCAGCTTGGGGGGAAACATGCCTAATGAGCAGTTCTTC. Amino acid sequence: CASSLGGNMPNEQFF.

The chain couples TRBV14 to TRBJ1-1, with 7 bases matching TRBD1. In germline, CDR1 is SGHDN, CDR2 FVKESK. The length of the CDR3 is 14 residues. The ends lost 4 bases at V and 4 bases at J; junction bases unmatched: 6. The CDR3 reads CASSRQGGGTEAFF. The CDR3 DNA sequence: TGTGCCAGCAGCCGACAGGGAGGGGGCACTGAAGCTTTCTTT.

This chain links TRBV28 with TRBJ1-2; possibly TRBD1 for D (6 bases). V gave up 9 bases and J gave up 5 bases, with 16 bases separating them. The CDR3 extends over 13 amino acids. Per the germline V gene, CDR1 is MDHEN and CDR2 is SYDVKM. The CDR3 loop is CASRSGGLYGYTF. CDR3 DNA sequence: TGTGCCAGTAGGTCGGGGGGCTTGTATGGCTACACCTTC.

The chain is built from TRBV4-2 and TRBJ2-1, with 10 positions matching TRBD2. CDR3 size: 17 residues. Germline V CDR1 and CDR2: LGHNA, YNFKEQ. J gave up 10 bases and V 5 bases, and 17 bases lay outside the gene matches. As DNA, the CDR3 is TGTGCCAGCAGCGAAGGGCCAGCTAGCGGGAGTCTTCAAGAGCAGTTCTTC. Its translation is CASSEGPASGSLQEQFF.

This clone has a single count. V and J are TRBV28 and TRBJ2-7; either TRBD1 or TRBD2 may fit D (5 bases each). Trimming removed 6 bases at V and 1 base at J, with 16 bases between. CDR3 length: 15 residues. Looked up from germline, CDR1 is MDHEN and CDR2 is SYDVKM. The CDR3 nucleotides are TGTGCCAGCAGAGTAGCCGGGACGATTTCCTACGAGCAGTACTTC. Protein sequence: CASRVAGTISYEQYF.

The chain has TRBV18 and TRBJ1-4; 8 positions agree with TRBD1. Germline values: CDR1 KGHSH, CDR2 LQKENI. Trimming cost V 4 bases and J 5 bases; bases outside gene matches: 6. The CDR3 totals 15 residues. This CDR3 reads CASSRSQGGNEKLFF. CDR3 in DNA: TGTGCCAGCTCACGGTCACAGGGGGGGAATGAAAAACTGTTTTTT. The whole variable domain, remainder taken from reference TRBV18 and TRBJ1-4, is NAGVMQNPRHLVRRRGQEARLRCSPMKGHSHVYWYRQLPEEGLKFMVYLQKENIIDESGMPKERFSAEFPKEGPSILRIQQVVRGDSAAYFCASSRSQGGNEKLFFGSGTQLSVL.

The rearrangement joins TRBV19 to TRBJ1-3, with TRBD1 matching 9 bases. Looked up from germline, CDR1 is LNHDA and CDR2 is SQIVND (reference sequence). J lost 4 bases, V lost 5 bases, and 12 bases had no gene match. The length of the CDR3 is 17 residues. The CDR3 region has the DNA TGTGCCAGTAGTGCGCGCGGGACAGGGATTCGAGGAAACACCATATATTTT. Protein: CASSARGTGIRGNTIYF.

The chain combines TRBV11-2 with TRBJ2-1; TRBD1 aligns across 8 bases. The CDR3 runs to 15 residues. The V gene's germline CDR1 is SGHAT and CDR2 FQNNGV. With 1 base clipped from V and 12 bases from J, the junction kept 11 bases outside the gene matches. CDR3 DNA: TGTGCCAGCAGCTTAGGGGTCCAGGGGGCTGCAAGGCAGTTCTTC. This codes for CASSLGVQGAARQFF.

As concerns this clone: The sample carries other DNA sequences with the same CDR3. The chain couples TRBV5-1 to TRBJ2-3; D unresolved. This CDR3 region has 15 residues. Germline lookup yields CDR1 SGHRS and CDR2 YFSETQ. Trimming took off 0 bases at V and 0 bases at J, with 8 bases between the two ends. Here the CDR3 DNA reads TGCGCCAGCAGCTTGGGGACGCTTAGCACAGATACGCAGTATTTT. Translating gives CASSLGTLSTDTQYF.

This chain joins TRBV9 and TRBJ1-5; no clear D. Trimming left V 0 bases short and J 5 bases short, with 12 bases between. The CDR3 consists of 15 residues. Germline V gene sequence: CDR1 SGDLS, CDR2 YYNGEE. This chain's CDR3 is CASSVGVLGHQPQHF. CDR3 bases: TGTGCCAGCAGCGTAGGAGTGTTAGGGCATCAGCCCCAGCATTTT. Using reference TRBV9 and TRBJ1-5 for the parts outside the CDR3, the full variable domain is DSGVTQTPKHLITATGQRVTLRCSPRSGDLSVYWYQQSLDQGLQFLIQYYNGEERAKGNILERFSAQQFPDLHSELNLSSLELGDSALYFCASSVGVLGHQPQHFGDGTRLSIL.

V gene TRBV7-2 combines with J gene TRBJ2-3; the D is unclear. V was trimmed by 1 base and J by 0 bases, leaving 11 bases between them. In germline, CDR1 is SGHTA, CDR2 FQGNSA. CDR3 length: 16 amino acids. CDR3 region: CASSLVGPTSTDTQYF. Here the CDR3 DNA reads TGTGCCAGCAGCTTAGTCGGACCAACTAGCACAGATACGCAGTATTTT.

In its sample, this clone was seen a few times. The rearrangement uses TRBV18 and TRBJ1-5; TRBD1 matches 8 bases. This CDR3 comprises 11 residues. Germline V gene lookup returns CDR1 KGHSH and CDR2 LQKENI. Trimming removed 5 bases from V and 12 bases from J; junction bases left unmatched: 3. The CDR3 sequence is CASSSGQDQHF. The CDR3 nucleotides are TGTGCCAGCTCATCGGGACAGGACCAGCATTTT. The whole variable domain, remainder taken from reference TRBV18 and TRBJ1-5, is NAGVMQNPRHLVRRRGQEARLRCSPMKGHSHVYWYRQLPEEGLKFMVYLQKENIIDESGMPKERFSAEFPKEGPSILRIQQVVRGDSAAYFCASSSGQDQHFGDGTRLSIL.

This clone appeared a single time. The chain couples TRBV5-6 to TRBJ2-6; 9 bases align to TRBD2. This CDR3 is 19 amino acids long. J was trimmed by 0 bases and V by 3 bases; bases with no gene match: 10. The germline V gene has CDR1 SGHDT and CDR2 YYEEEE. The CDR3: CASSSWVLAGFSGANVLTF. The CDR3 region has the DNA TGTGCCAGCAGCTCTTGGGTACTAGCGGGTTTCTCTGGGGCCAACGTCCTGACTTTC. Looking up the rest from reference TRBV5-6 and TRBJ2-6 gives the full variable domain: DAGVTQSPTHLIKTRGQQVTLRCSPKSGHDTVSWYQQALGQGPQFIFQYYEEEERQRGNFPDRFSGHQFPNYSSELNVNALLLGDSALYLCASSSWVLAGFSGANVLTFGAGSRLTVL.

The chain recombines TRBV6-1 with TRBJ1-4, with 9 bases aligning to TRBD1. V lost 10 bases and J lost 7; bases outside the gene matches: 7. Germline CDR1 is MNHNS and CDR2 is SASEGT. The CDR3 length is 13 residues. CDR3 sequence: CATPGQGGEKLFF. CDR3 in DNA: TGTGCCACCCCGGGACAGGGCGGTGAAAAACTGTTTTTT.

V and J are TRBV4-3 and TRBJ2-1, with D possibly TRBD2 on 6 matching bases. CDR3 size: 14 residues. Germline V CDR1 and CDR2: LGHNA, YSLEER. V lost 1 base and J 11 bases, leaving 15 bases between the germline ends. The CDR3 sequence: CASSQALPAGQQFF. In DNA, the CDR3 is TGCGCCAGCAGCCAAGCGCTCCCGGCGGGGCAGCAGTTCTTC.

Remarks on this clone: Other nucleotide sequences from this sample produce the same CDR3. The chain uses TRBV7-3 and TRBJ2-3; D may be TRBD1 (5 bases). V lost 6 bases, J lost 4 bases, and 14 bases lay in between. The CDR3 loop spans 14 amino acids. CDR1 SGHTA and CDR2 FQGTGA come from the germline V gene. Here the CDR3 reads CASSLGLGADTQYF. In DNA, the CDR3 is TGTGCCAGCAGTCTAGGGCTAGGGGCAGATACGCAGTATTTT.

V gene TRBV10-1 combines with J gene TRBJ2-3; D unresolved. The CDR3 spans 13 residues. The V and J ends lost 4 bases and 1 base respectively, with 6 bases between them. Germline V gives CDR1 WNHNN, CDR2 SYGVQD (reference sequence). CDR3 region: CASSASGTDTQYF. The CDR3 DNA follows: TGCGCCAGCAGTGCCAGCGGCACAGATACGCAGTATTTT.

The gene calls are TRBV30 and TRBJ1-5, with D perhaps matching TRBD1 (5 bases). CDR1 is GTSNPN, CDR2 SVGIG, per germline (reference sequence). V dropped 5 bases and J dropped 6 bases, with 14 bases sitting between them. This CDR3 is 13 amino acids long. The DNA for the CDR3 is TGTGCCTGGGGTCAGGCGGGGGGTCAGCCCCAGCATTTT. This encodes CAWGQAGGQPQHF.

As DNA, the CDR3 is TGTGCCAGCCGGTCCTCAGGGGTTTACGAGCAGTACTTC. Its translation is CASRSSGVYEQYF. The V gene is TRBV28, the J gene TRBJ2-7, with a weak D call TRBD1 (6 bases). This CDR3 is 13 amino acids long. Trimming took 8 bases from V and 4 from J, leaving 15 bases between them. Germline V lookup: CDR1 MDHEN, CDR2 SYDVKM.

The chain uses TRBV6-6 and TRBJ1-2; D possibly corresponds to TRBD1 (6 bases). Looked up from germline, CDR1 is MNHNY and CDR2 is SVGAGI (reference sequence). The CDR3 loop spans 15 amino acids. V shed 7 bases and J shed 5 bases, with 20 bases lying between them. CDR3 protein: CASNTPEGGSYGYTF. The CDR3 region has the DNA TGTGCCAGCAACACACCCGAGGGGGGTTCGTATGGCTACACCTTC.

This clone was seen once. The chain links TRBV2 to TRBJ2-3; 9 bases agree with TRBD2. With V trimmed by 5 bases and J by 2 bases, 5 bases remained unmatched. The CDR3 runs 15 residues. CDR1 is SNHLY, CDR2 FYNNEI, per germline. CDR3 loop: CASSRLAEPTDTQYF. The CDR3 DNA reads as TGTGCCAGCAGTAGACTAGCGGAGCCCACAGATACGCAGTATTTT.